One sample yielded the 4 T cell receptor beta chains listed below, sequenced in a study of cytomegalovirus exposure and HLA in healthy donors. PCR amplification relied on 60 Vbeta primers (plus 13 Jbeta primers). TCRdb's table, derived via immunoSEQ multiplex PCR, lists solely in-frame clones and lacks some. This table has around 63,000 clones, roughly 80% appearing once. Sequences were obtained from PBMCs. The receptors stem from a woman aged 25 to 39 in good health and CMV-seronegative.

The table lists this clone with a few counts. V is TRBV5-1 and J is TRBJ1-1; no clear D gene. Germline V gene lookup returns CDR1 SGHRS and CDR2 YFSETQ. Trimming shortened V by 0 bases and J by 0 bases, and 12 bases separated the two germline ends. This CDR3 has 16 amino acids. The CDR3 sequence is CASSLGAASMNTEAFF. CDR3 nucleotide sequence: TGCGCCAGCAGCTTGGGGGCAGCCAGCATGAACACTGAAGCTTTCTTT.

CDR3 DNA sequence: TGTGCCAGTAGTTGGGCAGGGGTTGAAGAGACCCAGTACTTC. The encoded protein is CASSWAGVEETQYF. The genes are TRBV19 and TRBJ2-5; maybe TRBD1 (6 bases). CDR3 length: 14 amino acids. V lost 5 bases and J lost 3, with 13 bases in between. Germline CDR1 and CDR2: LNHDA and SQIVND (reference sequence). The entire variable domain, with the rest obtained from reference TRBV19 and TRBJ2-5, is as follows: DGGITQSPKYLFRKEGQNVTLSCEQNLNHDAMYWYRQDPGQGLRLIYYSQIVNDFQKGDIAEGYSVSREKKESFPLTVTSAQKNPTAFYLCASSWAGVEETQYFGPGTRLLVL.

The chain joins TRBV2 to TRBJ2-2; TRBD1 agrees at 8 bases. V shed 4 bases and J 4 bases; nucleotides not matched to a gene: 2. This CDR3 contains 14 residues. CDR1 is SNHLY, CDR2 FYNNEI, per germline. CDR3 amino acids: CASSGQGSTGELFF. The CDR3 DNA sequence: TGTGCCAGCAGTGGACAGGGGAGCACCGGGGAGCTGTTTTTT.

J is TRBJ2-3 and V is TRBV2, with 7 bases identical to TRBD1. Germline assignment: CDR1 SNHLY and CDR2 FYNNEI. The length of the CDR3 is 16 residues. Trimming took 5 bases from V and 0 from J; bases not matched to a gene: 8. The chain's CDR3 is CASSRPGQLSTDTQYF. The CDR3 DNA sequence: TGTGCCAGCAGTCGACCGGGACAGCTAAGCACAGATACGCAGTATTTT.